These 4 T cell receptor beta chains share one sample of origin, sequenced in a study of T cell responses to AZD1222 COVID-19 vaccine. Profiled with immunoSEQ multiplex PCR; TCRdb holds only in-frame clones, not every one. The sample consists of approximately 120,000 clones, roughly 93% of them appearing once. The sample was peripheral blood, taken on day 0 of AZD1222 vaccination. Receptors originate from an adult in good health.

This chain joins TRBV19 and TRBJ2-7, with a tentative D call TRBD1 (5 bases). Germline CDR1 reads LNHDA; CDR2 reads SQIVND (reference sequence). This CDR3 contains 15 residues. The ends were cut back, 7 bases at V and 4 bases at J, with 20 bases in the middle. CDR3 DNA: TGTGCCAGTACCTTGAGAGGCCAGGGCCCATACGAGCAGTACTTC. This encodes CASTLRGQGPYEQYF. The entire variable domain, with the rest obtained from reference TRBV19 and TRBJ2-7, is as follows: DGGITQSPKYLFRKEGQNVTLSCEQNLNHDAMYWYRQDPGQGLRLIYYSQIVNDFQKGDIAEGYSVSREKKESFPLTVTSAQKNPTAFYLCASTLRGQGPYEQYFGPGTRLTVT.

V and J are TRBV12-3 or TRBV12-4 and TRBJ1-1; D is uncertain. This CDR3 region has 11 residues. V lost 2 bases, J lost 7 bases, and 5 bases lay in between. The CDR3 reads CASSLRGEAFF. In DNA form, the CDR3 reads TGTGCCAGCAGTTTACGGGGTGAAGCTTTCTTT.

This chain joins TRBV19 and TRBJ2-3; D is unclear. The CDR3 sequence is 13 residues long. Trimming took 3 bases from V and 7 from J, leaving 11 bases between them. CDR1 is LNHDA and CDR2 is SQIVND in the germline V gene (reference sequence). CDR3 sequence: CASSIPGGYTQYF. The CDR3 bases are TGTGCCAGTAGTATCCCGGGTGGCTATACGCAGTATTTT.

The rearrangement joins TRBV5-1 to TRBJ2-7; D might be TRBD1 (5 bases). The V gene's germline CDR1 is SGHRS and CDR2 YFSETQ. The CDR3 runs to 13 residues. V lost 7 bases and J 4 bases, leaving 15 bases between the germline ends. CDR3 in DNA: TGCGCCAGCCAACAGGACGGAAATTACGAGCAGTACTTC. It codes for CASQQDGNYEQYF. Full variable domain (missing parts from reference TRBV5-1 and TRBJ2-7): KAGVTQTPRYLIKTRGQQVTLSCSPISGHRSVSWYQQTPGQGLQFLFEYFSETQRNKGNFPGRFSGRQFSNSRSEMNVSTLELGDSALYLCASQQDGNYEQYFGPGTRLTVT.